A selection of T cell receptor beta chains follows, all from one sample in a study of molecular identifiers for immune sequencing clone quantification. TCRdb recomputed calls from the PCR reads with MiXCR, one row per CDR3 protein. Of 85,000 to 100,000 distinct CDR3 sequences in the sample, 20% to 25% were seen once. Material for sequencing was naive CD8+ T cells from blood, with Jurkat cell RNA spiked in. All receptors come from a human donor in good health. Some libraries in this study had Jurkat cell RNA spiked in. CDR3s include the opening cysteine and the closing phenylalanine or tryptophan. The size entry is marked missing in some rows and otherwise reads once, few, many or a size class.

TRBV28 14 many CASSLTGSYNEQFF
TRBV13 18 many CASSLGVSGGSSTDTQYF
TRBV10-1 14 NA CASSEGDRAYEQYF
TRBV20-1 15 many CSARDSHDNTDTQYF
TRBV29-1 14 many CSVEARGTYNEQFF
TRBV30 14 many CAWNVAGEYNEQFF
TRBV4-3 14 NA CASSQDSREPEAFF
TRBV25-1 14 NA CASSSREPPVALFF
TRBV5-1 16 many CASSGGWGFLNTEAFF
TRBV20-1 14 many CSAPDFRDGYEQYF
TRBV6-2/TRBV6-3 12 NA CASSPGLIEQFF
TRBV27 19 NA CASSLDPPRLAGSTATQYF
TRBV13 13 NA CASSLAGVCEQYF
TRBV10-3 14 NA CAISEWREGDTQYF
TRBV6-5 17 NA CASLPFWTNEQTGELFF
TRBV12-3/TRBV12-4 15 NA CASSLGAGGSYEQYF
TRBV4-1 15 once CASSPPWDRVYGYTF
TRBV4-3 12 many CASSQEEVGLFF
TRBV11-2 13 many CASSLSSGYEQYF
TRBV10-3 14 NA CAISGTEGRETQYF
TRBV5-6 14 few CASTTQGIPYEQYF
TRBV4-1 15 many CASSQGWTVYNEQFF
TRBV3-1 14 few CASSADSKPGELFF
TRBV12-3/TRBV12-4 16 few CASRSTSGIGTGELFF
TRBV5-8 14 many CASSSGVRSYEQYF
TRBV28 14 many CASSLGRGSYEQYF
TRBV11-2 14 few CASRRTGEIDTQYF
TRBV5-5 14 NA CASSFYRETGELFF
TRBV19 14 many CASSGVPTSYEQYF
TRBV5-4 15 few CASSFRGGGANVLTF
TRBV29-1 16 many CSVEVPERIFTDTQYF
TRBV7-9 15 many CASSLYDRGRTEAFF
TRBV5-4 18 many CASSFRLAGGLVTDTQYF
TRBV24-1 15 NA CATSERTGRTLEQFF